Listed below are T cell receptor beta chains from one sample, sequenced in a study of T cells in Graves' hyperthyroidism and ophthalmopathy. TCRdb ran MiXCR on the multiplex PCR reads and lists one entry per CDR3 protein. The sample yields about 840,000 distinct CDR3 sequences, 38% seen once. Source material: blood. The receptors were sampled from a man between 18 and 35 years old with Graves' hyperthyroidism. CDR3s include the opening cysteine and the closing phenylalanine or tryptophan. A D gene is named only where the DNA matches it firmly. Clone sizes are given selectively: once, few, many, or a class where the clone is expanded.

CDR3 protein: CATSRETRAETQYF
CDR3 DNA: TGTGCCACCAGCAGAGAAACCAGGGCAGAGACCCAGTACTTC
J gene: TRBJ2-5
V gene: TRBV15
clone size: many
D gene: -

CDR3 protein: CASSPEGVGLYGYTF
CDR3 DNA: TGCGCCAGCAGCCCTGAAGGAGTCGGCCTCTATGGCTACACCTTC
J gene: TRBJ1-2
V gene: TRBV5-1
clone size: few
D gene: -

CDR3 protein: CASRSGGTYEQYF
CDR3 DNA: TGTGCCAGCAGATCTGGCGGGACCTACGAGCAGTACTTC
J gene: TRBJ2-7
V gene: TRBV7-9
clone size: many
D gene: -

CDR3 protein: CATSEGTTGNTIYF
CDR3 DNA: TGTGCCACCAGTGAGGGGACAACTGGAAACACCATATATTTT
J gene: TRBJ1-3
V gene: TRBV24-1
clone size: once
D gene: -

CDR3 protein: CSAAGTGKSSYGYTF
CDR3 DNA: TGCAGTGCTGCCGGGACAGGGAAATCGAGCTATGGCTACACCTTC
J gene: TRBJ1-2
V gene: TRBV20-1
clone size: many
D gene: TRBD1

CDR3 protein: CSASVSVRKADTQYF
CDR3 DNA: TGCAGTGCTAGTGTCTCGGTTCGAAAGGCAGATACGCAGTACTTC
J gene: TRBJ2-7
V gene: TRBV20-1
clone size: -
D gene: -

CDR3 protein: CASSAPSSPTGEKLFF
CDR3 DNA: TGTGCCAGCAGTGCACCCTCCTCCCCCACTGGTGAAAAACTGTTTTTT
J gene: TRBJ1-4
V gene: TRBV6-5
clone size: -
D gene: -

CDR3 protein: CATTGQMNTEAFF
CDR3 DNA: TGTGCCACCACGGGACAGATGAACACTGAAGCTTTCTTT
J gene: TRBJ1-1
V gene: TRBV19
clone size: many
D gene: TRBD1

CDR3 protein: CASSLLGQDGNEAFF
CDR3 DNA: TGTGCCAGCAGCTTGTTAGGGCAGGATGGGAATGAAGCTTTCTTT
J gene: TRBJ1-1
V gene: TRBV7-2
clone size: -
D gene: -

CDR3 protein: CASRANVFGYEQYF
CDR3 DNA: TGCGCCAGCAGAGCAAACGTGTTTGGATACGAGCAGTACTTC
J gene: TRBJ2-7
V gene: TRBV4-1
clone size: -
D gene: -

CDR3 protein: CSARGFRHTEAFF
CDR3 DNA: TGCAGTGCTAGGGGGTTCCGGCACACTGAAGCTTTCTTT
J gene: TRBJ1-1
V gene: TRBV20-1
clone size: -
D gene: -

CDR3 protein: CSAPTTSGGAGGRELFF
CDR3 DNA: TGCAGTGCTCCGACAACTAGCGGGGGGGCCGGAGGCAGGGAGCTGTTTTTT
J gene: TRBJ2-2
V gene: TRBV20-1
clone size: -
D gene: TRBD2

CDR3 protein: CASSSAQGIRTEAFF
CDR3 DNA: TGTGCCAGCAGCTCCGCCCAGGGGATCAGGACTGAAGCTTTCTTT
J gene: TRBJ1-1
V gene: TRBV9
clone size: -
D gene: -

CDR3 protein: CASSENREYEQYF
CDR3 DNA: TGTGCCAGCAGTGAAAACCGGGAGTACGAGCAGTACTTC
J gene: TRBJ2-7
V gene: TRBV2
clone size: -
D gene: -

CDR3 protein: CASSRERTEAFF
CDR3 DNA: TGTGCCAGCAGCCGAGAAAGGACTGAAGCTTTCTTT
J gene: TRBJ1-1
V gene: TRBV7-8
clone size: many
D gene: -

CDR3 protein: CASSLGDNSPLHF
CDR3 DNA: TGTGCCAGCAGCTTAGGGGACAATTCACCCCTCCACTTT
J gene: TRBJ1-6
V gene: TRBV7-6
clone size: many
D gene: -

CDR3 protein: CASSLSREGNTIYF
CDR3 DNA: TGTGCCAGCAGCTTATCACGCGAAGGAAACACCATATATTTT
J gene: TRBJ1-3
V gene: TRBV7-2
clone size: many
D gene: -

CDR3 protein: CASSLRSSGSYEQYF
CDR3 DNA: TGTGCCAGCAGCTTAAGGAGTAGCGGGTCCTACGAGCAGTACTTC
J gene: TRBJ2-7
V gene: TRBV11-2
clone size: few
D gene: TRBD2

CDR3 protein: CASSLVSDEQYF
CDR3 DNA: TGTGCCAGCAGCTTAGTAAGTGATGAGCAGTACTTC
J gene: TRBJ2-7
V gene: TRBV13
clone size: -
D gene: -

CDR3 protein: CSARGGRLSYEQYF
CDR3 DNA: TGCAGTGCTAGAGGAGGCCGGCTCTCCTACGAGCAGTACTTC
J gene: TRBJ2-7
V gene: TRBV20-1
clone size: few
D gene: -

CDR3 protein: CASSLDQVGSYEQYF
CDR3 DNA: TGTGCCAGCAGCTTAGATCAGGTGGGGTCCTACGAGCAGTACTTC
J gene: TRBJ2-7
V gene: TRBV11-2
clone size: -
D gene: -

CDR3 protein: CASRRDRVGGELFF
CDR3 DNA: TGTGCCAGCAGAAGGGACAGGGTTGGCGGGGAGCTGTTTTTT
J gene: TRBJ2-2
V gene: TRBV7-3
clone size: -
D gene: TRBD1

CDR3 protein: CASGRDISPYEQYF
CDR3 DNA: TGCGCCAGCGGACGGGACATAAGTCCCTACGAGCAGTACTTC
J gene: TRBJ2-7
V gene: TRBV5-1
clone size: few
D gene: -

CDR3 protein: CASSFKSGSQGDTQYF
CDR3 DNA: TGTGCCAGCAGCTTTAAATCCGGGTCCCAAGGGGATACGCAGTATTTT
J gene: TRBJ2-3
V gene: TRBV11-3
clone size: -
D gene: -

CDR3 protein: CASSEKADGYTF
CDR3 DNA: TGTGCCAGCTCCGAGAAAGCCGACGGCTACACCTTC
J gene: TRBJ1-2
V gene: TRBV6-5
clone size: -
D gene: -

CDR3 protein: CATSSLARDQLFF
CDR3 DNA: TGTGCCACCAGCAGTCTTGCTAGGGACCAGCTGTTTTTT
J gene: TRBJ2-2
V gene: TRBV15
clone size: many
D gene: -

CDR3 protein: CASSYTSTGAETQYF
CDR3 DNA: TGCGCCAGCAGCTACACCTCGACAGGGGCCGAGACCCAGTACTTC
J gene: TRBJ2-5
V gene: TRBV2
clone size: -
D gene: TRBD1

CDR3 protein: CASGSRTGGWQPQHF
CDR3 DNA: TGTGCCAGCGGCAGTAGAACAGGGGGGTGGCAGCCCCAGCATTTT
J gene: TRBJ1-5
V gene: TRBV5-6
clone size: -
D gene: TRBD1

CDR3 protein: CASRPGLRSGNTIYF
CDR3 DNA: TGTGCCAGCAGGCCCGGACTCCGCTCTGGAAACACCATATATTTT
J gene: TRBJ1-3
V gene: TRBV3-1
clone size: -
D gene: -

CDR3 protein: CASSQDTGSQPQHF
CDR3 DNA: TGTGCCAGCAGCCAAGACACAGGGAGTCAGCCCCAGCATTTT
J gene: TRBJ1-5
V gene: TRBV3-1
clone size: few
D gene: -

CDR3 protein: CAISELAAGELFF
CDR3 DNA: TGTGCCATCAGTGAGCTTGCAGCCGGGGAGCTGTTTTTT
J gene: TRBJ2-2
V gene: TRBV10-3
clone size: many
D gene: -

CDR3 protein: CAISEEAGRAEAFF
CDR3 DNA: TGTGCCATCAGTGAGGAGGCCGGCCGGGCTGAAGCTTTCTTT
J gene: TRBJ1-1
V gene: TRBV10-3
clone size: many
D gene: -

CDR3 protein: CASSLDGDPGYTF
CDR3 DNA: TGCGCCAGCAGCTTGGACGGGGACCCTGGCTACACCTTC
J gene: TRBJ1-2
V gene: TRBV5-1
clone size: many
D gene: -

CDR3 protein: CAGSLGRFRETQYF
CDR3 DNA: TGTGCCGGCAGCTTAGGCCGCTTTCGGGAGACCCAGTACTTC
J gene: TRBJ2-5
V gene: TRBV11-3
clone size: once
D gene: -

CDR3 protein: CASSQDGTRKETQYF
CDR3 DNA: TGCGCCAGCAGCCAAGATGGGACTCGAAAAGAGACCCAGTACTTC
J gene: TRBJ2-5
V gene: TRBV4-3
clone size: -
D gene: -

CDR3 protein: CASSQAGDIGEKLFF
CDR3 DNA: TGCGCCAGCAGCCAAGCCGGAGACATTGGAGAAAAACTGTTTTTT
J gene: TRBJ1-4
V gene: TRBV4-1
clone size: -
D gene: -

CDR3 protein: CSASFLPRFGYGYTF
CDR3 DNA: TGCAGTGCTAGTTTCCTCCCAAGGTTCGGCTATGGCTACACCTTC
J gene: TRBJ1-2
V gene: TRBV20-1
clone size: few
D gene: -

CDR3 protein: CASRKAQHF
CDR3 DNA: TGTGCCAGCCGTAAGGCCCAGCATTTT
J gene: TRBJ1-5
V gene: TRBV5-8
clone size: many
D gene: -

CDR3 protein: CASSLALVGPSEGYEQYF
CDR3 DNA: TGTGCCAGCAGTTTAGCACTAGTCGGTCCATCGGAGGGCTACGAGCAGTACTTC
J gene: TRBJ2-7
V gene: TRBV12-3/TRBV12-4
clone size: -
D gene: -

CDR3 protein: CASSGQGRIGYTF
CDR3 DNA: TGTGCCAGCAGTGGACAGGGGCGTATTGGCTACACCTTC
J gene: TRBJ1-2
V gene: TRBV2
clone size: few
D gene: TRBD1

CDR3 protein: CASPNLQNGYTF
CDR3 DNA: TGTGCCAGCCCCAACTTACAGAATGGCTACACCTTC
J gene: TRBJ1-2
V gene: TRBV25-1
clone size: -
D gene: -

CDR3 protein: CASSFQGIKTQYF
CDR3 DNA: TGTGCCAGCAGTTTCCAGGGAATAAAGACCCAGTACTTC
J gene: TRBJ2-5
V gene: TRBV12-3/TRBV12-4
clone size: -
D gene: -

CDR3 protein: CASSSVGQGIDEQYF
CDR3 DNA: TGTGCCAGCAGCTCTGTCGGACAGGGGATCGACGAGCAGTACTTC
J gene: TRBJ2-7
V gene: TRBV7-9
clone size: many
D gene: TRBD1

CDR3 protein: CASSLVPGVRNTEAFF
CDR3 DNA: TGTGCCAGCAGCTTGGTCCCAGGGGTGCGAAACACTGAAGCTTTCTTT
J gene: TRBJ1-1
V gene: TRBV5-7
clone size: -
D gene: -

CDR3 protein: CSGGDEKLFF
CDR3 DNA: TGCAGTGGGGGAGATGAAAAACTGTTTTTT
J gene: TRBJ1-4
V gene: TRBV29-1
clone size: -
D gene: -

CDR3 protein: CASSPQARMNTEAFF
CDR3 DNA: TGTGCCAGCAGCCCCCAGGCACGCATGAACACTGAAGCTTTCTTT
J gene: TRBJ1-1
V gene: TRBV7-8
clone size: -
D gene: -

CDR3 protein: CASSAPASMGETQYF
CDR3 DNA: TGTGCCAGCAGTGCCCCAGCGTCGATGGGGGAGACCCAGTACTTC
J gene: TRBJ2-5
V gene: TRBV2
clone size: many
D gene: -

CDR3 protein: CASSEWEREDTDTQYF
CDR3 DNA: TGTGCCAGCAGTGAATGGGAGCGGGAGGATACAGATACGCAGTATTTT
J gene: TRBJ2-3
V gene: TRBV25-1
clone size: -
D gene: TRBD2

CDR3 protein: CASSLVVGGENGYTF
CDR3 DNA: TGTGCCAGCAGCTTAGTAGTGGGGGGCGAGAATGGCTACACCTTC
J gene: TRBJ1-2
V gene: TRBV7-9
clone size: -
D gene: -

CDR3 protein: CAISVGTDGTNYGYTF
CDR3 DNA: TGTGCCATCAGTGTCGGGACCGATGGCACTAACTATGGCTACACCTTC
J gene: TRBJ1-2
V gene: TRBV10-3
clone size: -
D gene: -

CDR3 protein: CASSPGAGNNYGYTF
CDR3 DNA: TGTGCCAGCAGTCCGGGGGCAGGGAATAACTATGGCTACACCTTC
J gene: TRBJ1-2
V gene: TRBV7-2
clone size: many
D gene: -

CDR3 protein: CSARRPRDRGTAEAFF
CDR3 DNA: TGCAGTGCTAGGCGTCCCCGGGACAGGGGAACCGCTGAAGCTTTCTTT
J gene: TRBJ1-1
V gene: TRBV20-1
clone size: -
D gene: TRBD1

CDR3 protein: CASRGSAMNTEAFF
CDR3 DNA: TGTGCCAGTAGGGGCTCGGCCATGAACACTGAAGCTTTCTTT
J gene: TRBJ1-1
V gene: TRBV25-1
clone size: -
D gene: -

CDR3 protein: CASSVTGGAGQPQHF
CDR3 DNA: TGTGCCAGTAGTGTGACAGGGGGAGCGGGTCAGCCCCAGCATTTT
J gene: TRBJ1-5
V gene: TRBV19
clone size: many
D gene: TRBD1

CDR3 protein: CSARGTGGGTEAFF
CDR3 DNA: TGCAGTGCTAGAGGGACAGGGGGAGGCACTGAAGCTTTCTTT
J gene: TRBJ1-1
V gene: TRBV20-1
clone size: -
D gene: TRBD1